This record concerns one T cell receptor beta chain sequence. Its cognate antigen is unknown. This sample was included in a study of cytomegalovirus exposure and HLA in healthy donors. Researchers ran the PCR with 60 Vbeta and 13 Jbeta primers. How the authors handled the data: In a later analysis, approximately 73 million unique TCR beta chains included roughly 11 million shared by two or more donors. The method was immunoSEQ multiplex PCR; TCRdb's version includes in-frame clones alone and lacks a portion of them. V and J calls and clone size are those listed in that table; D and trimming were worked out from the DNA. This table has 85,000 to 90,000 clones, 90% appearing once. Study-wide findings and caveats: In presence/absence analyses, roughly uniform sequencing depth across donors was assumed. When a later analysis compared HLA-associated TCR beta chains with equally common others, the HLA-associated chains turned out to be more clonally expanded and to have lower generation probabilities. Within a later analysis, the majority of CMV-associated TCR beta chains appeared HLA-restricted.

After removal of 6 bases from V and 0 bases from J, the junction contained 6 bases not matched to a gene. Germline CDR1 and CDR2: MNHEY and SMNVEV (reference sequence). The CDR3 is 15 residues long. The sequence derives from a young man in good health and CMV-seronegative. The material sequenced was PBMCs. The J gene is TRBJ2-3, the V gene TRBV27, with 7 bases matching TRBD1. The CDR3 here is CASRDRYSSTDTQYF. The CDR3 bases are TGTGCCAGCAGGGACAGGTATTCTAGCACAGATACGCAGTATTTT.